This T cell receptor (beta chain) was identified during a study of blood T cell repertoires in COVID-19. The germline V gene has CDR1 MNHEY and CDR2 SMNVEV (reference sequence). The CDR3 covers 18 residues. Trimming took 5 bases from V and 4 from J; bases not matched to a gene: 14. Profiling relied on immunoSEQ multiplex PCR, and the TCRdb table lists in-frame clones only, not all of them. The table shows about 430,000 clones, with roughly 90% occurring only once. Sequences were obtained from PBMCs or T cells enriched from blood (not recorded which). This sequence originates from a woman aged 25 to 39 with acute COVID-19. V gene TRBV27 combines with J gene TRBJ1-2; 12 bases line up with TRBD1. The CDR3 sequence is CASSPSPGTGGAGYGYTF. The CDR3, as DNA: TGTGCCAGCAGTCCTAGTCCCGGGACAGGGGGCGCGGGCTATGGCTACACCTTC.